This record looks at one T cell receptor (beta chain) sequence and its context. Its antigen is not identified. These data are taken from a study of T cell responses to AZD1222 COVID-19 vaccine. Whole-study results and caveats: Donors were largely white British and mainly female; clonal diversity was possibly underestimated. Reportedly, close to half of spike-specific TCRs are directed against unmutated variant regions.

Some clones are missing from TCRdb's copy, which holds only in-frame ones; the method was immunoSEQ multiplex PCR. This table has around 130,000 clones, over 90% appearing once. Trimming removed 7 bases at V and 4 bases at J, with 14 bases between. This CDR3 is 14 amino acids long. Germline loops: CDR1 MDHEN, CDR2 SYDVKM. The material sequenced was peripheral blood, taken on day 0 of AZD1222 vaccination. The genes are TRBV28 and TRBJ1-3; a weak D match, TRBD1 (5 bases). The sequence was obtained from an adult in good health. CDR3 nucleotides: TGTGCCAGCACCACTGGTGGGACCGGAAACACCATATATTTT. Translated, it gives CASTTGGTGNTIYF.